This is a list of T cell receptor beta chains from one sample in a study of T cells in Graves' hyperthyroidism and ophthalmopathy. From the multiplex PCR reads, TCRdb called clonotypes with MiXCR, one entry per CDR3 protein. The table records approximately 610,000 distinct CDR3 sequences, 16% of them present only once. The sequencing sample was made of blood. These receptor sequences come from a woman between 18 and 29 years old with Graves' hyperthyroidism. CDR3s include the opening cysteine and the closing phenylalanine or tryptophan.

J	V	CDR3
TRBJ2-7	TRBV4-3	CASSQTPTGGENEQYF
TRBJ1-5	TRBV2	CASSKGTSGNQPQHF
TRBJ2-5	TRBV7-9	CASSGEGQGKQTQYF
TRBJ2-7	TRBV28	CASSLEVGEYEQYF
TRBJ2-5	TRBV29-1	CSVERPSRETQYF
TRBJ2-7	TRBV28	CASKGQRVSSSYEQYF
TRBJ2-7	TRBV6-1	CASRDDRGSYEQYF
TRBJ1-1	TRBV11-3	CASAFGAGATEAFF
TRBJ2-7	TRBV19	CASSASTSGSGEQYF
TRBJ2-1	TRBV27	CASTTGTSGRIILGNEQFF
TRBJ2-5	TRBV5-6	CASSLFANLETQYF
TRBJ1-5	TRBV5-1	CASSGPDRELGQPQHF
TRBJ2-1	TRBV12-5	CASGLVLGTSGNVNNEQFF
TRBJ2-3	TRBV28	CASSLGALARADTQYF
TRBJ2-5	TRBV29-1	CSAHLLAGLGETQYF
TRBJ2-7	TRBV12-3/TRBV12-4	CASSGTSGKDEQYF
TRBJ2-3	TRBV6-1	CASSAPGQGSVDTQYF
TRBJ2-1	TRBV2	CASSVYRPSSYNEQFF
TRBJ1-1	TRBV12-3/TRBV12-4	CASSNLQGSNTEAFF
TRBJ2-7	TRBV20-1	CSATTALGQYF
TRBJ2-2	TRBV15	CATSRNRGTGELFF
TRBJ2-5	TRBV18	CASSPEDRGLGETQYF
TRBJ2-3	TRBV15	CATSRGGGGDTQYF
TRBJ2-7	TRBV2	CASSGTGRSYEQYF
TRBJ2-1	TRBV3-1	CASSHQLAGRNEQFF
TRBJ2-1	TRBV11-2	CASSMETDEQFF
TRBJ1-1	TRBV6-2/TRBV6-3	CASSYTTGEDTEAFF
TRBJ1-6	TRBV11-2	CASRTYIPGQGADSPLHF
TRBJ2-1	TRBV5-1	CASSLDILAGNNNEQFF
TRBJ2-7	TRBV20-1	CSARVGTSADSYEQYF
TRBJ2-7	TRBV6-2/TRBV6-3	CASSPQGLGSSYEQYF
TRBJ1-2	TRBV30	CASDSPASNYGYTF
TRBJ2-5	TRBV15	CATSKEAAQETQYF
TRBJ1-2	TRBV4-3	CASSQDLATMNYGYTF
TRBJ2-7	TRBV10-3	CAISDPGQGSYEQYF
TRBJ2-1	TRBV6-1	CASKKSGSSSYNEQFF
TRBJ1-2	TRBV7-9	CASSLPGQGHYGYTF
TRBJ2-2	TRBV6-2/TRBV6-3	CASSRGQGPTGELFF
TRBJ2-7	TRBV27	CASASARSGGEQYF
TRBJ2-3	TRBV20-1	CSAGDKGRTDTQYF
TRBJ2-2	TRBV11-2	CASSGAGVYSGELFF
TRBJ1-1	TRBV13	CASRTRGMSTEAFF
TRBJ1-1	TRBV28	CASTHRVLNTEAFF
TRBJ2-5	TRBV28	CASSSRAGGEEETQYF
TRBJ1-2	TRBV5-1	CASSLSPGYNYGYTF
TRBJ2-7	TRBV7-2	CASSLVGTSGGSEQYF
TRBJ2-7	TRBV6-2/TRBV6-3	CASSYSLRRLAGNHEQYF
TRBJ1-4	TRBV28	CASSPPGGVKEKLFF
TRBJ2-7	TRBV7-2	CASRVERSGGYEQYF
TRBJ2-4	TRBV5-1	CASSSRTSGRGEAKNIQYF
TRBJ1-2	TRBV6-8	CASSYSAVNYGYTF
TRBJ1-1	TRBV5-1	CASSLDLGGRGRRTEAFF
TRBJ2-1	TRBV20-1	CSVRQSLHNEQFF
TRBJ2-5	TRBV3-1	CASSQPIQETQYF
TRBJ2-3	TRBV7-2	CASSFRSGRATDTQYF
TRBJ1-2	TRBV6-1	CASSPTPGTGIHGYTF
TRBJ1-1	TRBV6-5	CASSYGVTVGRNTEAFF